The clone carrying this TCR beta chain was counted many times. The data stem from a study of T cells in Graves' hyperthyroidism and ophthalmopathy. This CDR3 has 16 residues. Germline trimming cut 2 bases from V and 2 bases from J; bases unmatched to any gene: 6. Germline-derived CDR1 and CDR2 are LNHNV and YYDKDF (reference sequence). RNA transcripts provided the source from which TCR beta CDR3 regions were amplified. During a first-round RT-PCR of the TCR CDR3, the HTBI primer set was used. TCRdb used MiXCR to reprocess the multiplex PCR reads, holding one entry per CDR3 protein. The sample records hundreds of thousands of distinct CDR3 sequences, 45% being singletons.

The chain carries TRBV15 and TRBJ2-7, with 10 bases matching TRBD2. Source material: peripheral blood or thyroid tissue (not recorded which). The clonotype originates from an adult man with Graves' disease, either hyperthyroidism or ophthalmopathy (not recorded which). The CDR3 bases are TGTGCCACCAGCAGACAGGGACTAGCGTTTACCTACGAGCAGTACTTC. This codes for CATSRQGLAFTYEQYF.